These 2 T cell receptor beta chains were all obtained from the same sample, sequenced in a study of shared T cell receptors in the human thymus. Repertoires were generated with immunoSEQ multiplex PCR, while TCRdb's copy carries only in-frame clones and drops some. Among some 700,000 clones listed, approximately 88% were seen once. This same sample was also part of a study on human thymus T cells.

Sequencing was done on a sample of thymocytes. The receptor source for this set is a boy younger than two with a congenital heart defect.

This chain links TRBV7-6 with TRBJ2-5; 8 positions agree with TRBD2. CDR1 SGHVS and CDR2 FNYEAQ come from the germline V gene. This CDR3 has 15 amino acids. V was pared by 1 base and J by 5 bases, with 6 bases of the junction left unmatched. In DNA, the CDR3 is TGTGCCAGCAGCTTAGAGACTAGCGTTAGGGAGACCCAGTACTTC. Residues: CASSLETSVRETQYF.

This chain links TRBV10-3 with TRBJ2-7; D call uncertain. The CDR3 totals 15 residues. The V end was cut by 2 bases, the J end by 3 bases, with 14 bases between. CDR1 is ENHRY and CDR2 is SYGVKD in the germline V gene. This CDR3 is CAISEDSRMNYEQYF. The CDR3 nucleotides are TGTGCCATCAGTGAGGATTCGCGGATGAACTACGAGCAGTACTTC.